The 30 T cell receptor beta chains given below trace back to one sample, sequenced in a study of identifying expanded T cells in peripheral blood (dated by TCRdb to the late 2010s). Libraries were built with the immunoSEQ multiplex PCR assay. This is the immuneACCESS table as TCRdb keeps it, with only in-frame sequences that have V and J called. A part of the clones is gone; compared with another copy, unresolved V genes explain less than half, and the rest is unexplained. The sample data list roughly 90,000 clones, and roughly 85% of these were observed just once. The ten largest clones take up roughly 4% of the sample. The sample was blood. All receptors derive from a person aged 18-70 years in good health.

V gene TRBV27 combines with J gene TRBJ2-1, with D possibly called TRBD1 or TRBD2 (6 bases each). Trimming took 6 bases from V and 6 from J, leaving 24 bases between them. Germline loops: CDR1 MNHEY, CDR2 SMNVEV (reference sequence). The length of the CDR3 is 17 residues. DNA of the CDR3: TGTGCCAGCAGGTCGACAGAAGTTTGGAAGGGGGGCAATGAGCAGTTCTTC. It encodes CASRSTEVWKGGNEQFF.

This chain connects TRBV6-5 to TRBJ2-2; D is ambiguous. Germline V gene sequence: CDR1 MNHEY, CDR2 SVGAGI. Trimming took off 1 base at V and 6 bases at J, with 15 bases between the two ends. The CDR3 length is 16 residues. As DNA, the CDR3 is TGTGCCAGCAGTTACTGGGTAGGCGGATCCCCCGGGGAGCTGTTTTTT. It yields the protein CASSYWVGGSPGELFF.

The CDR3 reads CASSLTPPGTDTQYF. For the CDR3, the DNA is TGTGCCAGCAGCTTAACTCCCCCAGGCACAGATACGCAGTATTTT. The chain employs TRBV5-6 and TRBJ2-3, with unresolved D. The CDR3 sequence is 15 residues long. Per germline, CDR1 SGHDT and CDR2 YYEEEE. Deletions cut 2 bases from V and 1 base from J, with 11 bases between.

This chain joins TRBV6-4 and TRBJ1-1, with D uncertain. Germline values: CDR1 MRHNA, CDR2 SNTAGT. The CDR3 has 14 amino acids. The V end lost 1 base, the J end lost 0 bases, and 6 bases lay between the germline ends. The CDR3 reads CASSDFSMNTEAFF. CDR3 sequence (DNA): TGTGCCAGCAGTGACTTCTCGATGAACACTGAAGCTTTCTTT.

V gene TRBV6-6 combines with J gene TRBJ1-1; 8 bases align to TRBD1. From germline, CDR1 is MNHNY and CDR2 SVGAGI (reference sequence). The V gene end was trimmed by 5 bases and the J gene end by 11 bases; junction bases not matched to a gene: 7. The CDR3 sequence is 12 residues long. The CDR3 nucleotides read TGTGCCAGCAGTCCATCCTGGGACAGGGCTTTCTTT. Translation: CASSPSWDRAFF.

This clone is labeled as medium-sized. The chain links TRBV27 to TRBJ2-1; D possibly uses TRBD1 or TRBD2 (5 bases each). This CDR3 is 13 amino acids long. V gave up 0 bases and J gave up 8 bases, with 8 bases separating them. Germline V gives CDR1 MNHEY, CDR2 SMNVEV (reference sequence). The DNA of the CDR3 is TGTGCCAGCAGTTTATCCATGGGGGATGAGCAGTTCTTC. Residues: CASSLSMGDEQFF.

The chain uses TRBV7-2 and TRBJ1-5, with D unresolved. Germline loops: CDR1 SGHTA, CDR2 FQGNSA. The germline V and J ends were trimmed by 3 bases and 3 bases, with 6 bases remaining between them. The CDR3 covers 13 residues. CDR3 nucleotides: TGTGCCAGCAGCTTTAGTAACAATCAGCCCCAGCATTTT. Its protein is CASSFSNNQPQHF.

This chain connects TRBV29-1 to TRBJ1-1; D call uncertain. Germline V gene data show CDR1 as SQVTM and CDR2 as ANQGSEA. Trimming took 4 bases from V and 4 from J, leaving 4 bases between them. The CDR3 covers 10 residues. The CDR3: CSVVGTEAFF. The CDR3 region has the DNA TGCAGCGTTGTTGGCACTGAAGCTTTCTTT.

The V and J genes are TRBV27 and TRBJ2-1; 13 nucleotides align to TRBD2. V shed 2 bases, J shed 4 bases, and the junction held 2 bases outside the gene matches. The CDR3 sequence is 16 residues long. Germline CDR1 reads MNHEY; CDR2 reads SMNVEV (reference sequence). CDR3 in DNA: TGTGCCAGCAGTTTACCGGGACTAGCGGGATACAATGAGCAGTTCTTC. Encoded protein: CASSLPGLAGYNEQFF.

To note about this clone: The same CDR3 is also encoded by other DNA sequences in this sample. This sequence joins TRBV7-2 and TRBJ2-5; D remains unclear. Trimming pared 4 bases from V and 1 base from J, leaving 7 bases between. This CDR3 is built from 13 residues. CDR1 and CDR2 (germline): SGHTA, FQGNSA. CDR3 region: CASSSGPQETQYF. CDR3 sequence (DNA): TGTGCCAGCAGCTCCGGACCCCAAGAGACCCAGTACTTC.

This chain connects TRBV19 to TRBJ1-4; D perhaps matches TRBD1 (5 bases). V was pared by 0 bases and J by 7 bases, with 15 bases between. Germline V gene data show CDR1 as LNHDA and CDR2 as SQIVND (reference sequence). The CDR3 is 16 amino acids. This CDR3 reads CASSIEFQGGAEKLFF. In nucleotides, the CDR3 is TGTGCCAGTAGTATAGAGTTCCAGGGAGGGGCTGAAAAACTGTTTTTT. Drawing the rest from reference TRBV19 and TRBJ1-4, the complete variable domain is DGGITQSPKYLFRKEGQNVTLSCEQNLNHDAMYWYRQDPGQGLRLIYYSQIVNDFQKGDIAEGYSVSREKKESFPLTVTSAQKNPTAFYLCASSIEFQGGAEKLFFGSGTQLSVL.

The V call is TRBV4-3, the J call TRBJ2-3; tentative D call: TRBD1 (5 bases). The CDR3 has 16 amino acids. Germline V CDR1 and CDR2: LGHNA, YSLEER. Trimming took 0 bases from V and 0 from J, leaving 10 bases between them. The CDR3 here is CASSQDRTRSTDTQYF. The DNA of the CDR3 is TGCGCCAGCAGCCAAGATAGGACAAGGAGCACAGATACGCAGTATTTT.

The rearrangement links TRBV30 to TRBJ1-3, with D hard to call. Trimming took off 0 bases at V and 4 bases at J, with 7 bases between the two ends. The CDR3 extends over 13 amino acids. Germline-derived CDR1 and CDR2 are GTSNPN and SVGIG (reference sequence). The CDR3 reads CAWSVRRGNTIYF. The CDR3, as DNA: TGTGCCTGGAGTGTTCGACGGGGAAACACCATATATTTT.

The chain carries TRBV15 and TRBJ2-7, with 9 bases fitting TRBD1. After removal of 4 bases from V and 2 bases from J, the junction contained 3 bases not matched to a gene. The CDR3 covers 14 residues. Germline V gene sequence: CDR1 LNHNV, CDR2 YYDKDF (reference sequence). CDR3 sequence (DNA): TGTGCCACCAGCACCCGACAGGGGGCCTACGAGCAGTACTTC. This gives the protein CATSTRQGAYEQYF.

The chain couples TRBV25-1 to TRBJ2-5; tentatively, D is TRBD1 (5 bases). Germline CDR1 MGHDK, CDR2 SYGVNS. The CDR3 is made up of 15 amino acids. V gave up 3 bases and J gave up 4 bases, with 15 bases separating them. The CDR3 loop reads CASSDLRVGGETQYF. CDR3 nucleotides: TGTGCCAGCAGTGACCTCAGGGTGGGTGGAGAGACCCAGTACTTC.

The CDR3 DNA follows: TGTGCCAGCAGGAGGGCAGCAGGTGATGAAAAACTGTTTTTT. It is translated as CASRRAAGDEKLFF. J is TRBJ1-4 and V is TRBV2; D unclear. The germline CDR1 and CDR2 sequences are SNHLY and FYNNEI. The V end lost 6 bases, the J end lost 6 bases, and 14 bases lay between the germline ends. The CDR3 is made up of 14 amino acids.

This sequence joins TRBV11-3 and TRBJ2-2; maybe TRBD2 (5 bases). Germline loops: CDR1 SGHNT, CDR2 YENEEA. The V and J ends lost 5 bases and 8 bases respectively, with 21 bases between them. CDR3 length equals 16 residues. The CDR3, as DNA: TGTGCCAGCAGCCCAGGAGGCGCCAGCAAGAGGGGGGAGCTGTTTTTT. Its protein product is CASSPGGASKRGELFF. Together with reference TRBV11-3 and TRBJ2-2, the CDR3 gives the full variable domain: EAGVVQSPRYKIIEKKQPVAFWCNPISGHNTLYWYLQNLGQGPELLIRYENEEAVDDSQLPKDRFSAERLKGVDSTLKIQPAELGDSAVYLCASSPGGASKRGELFFGEGSRLTVL.

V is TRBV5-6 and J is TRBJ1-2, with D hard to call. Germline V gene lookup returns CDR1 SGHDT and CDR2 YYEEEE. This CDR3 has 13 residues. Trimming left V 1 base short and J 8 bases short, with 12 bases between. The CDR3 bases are TGTGCCAGCAGCTTGACCGGAGTTGGAGGCTACACCTTC. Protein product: CASSLTGVGGYTF.

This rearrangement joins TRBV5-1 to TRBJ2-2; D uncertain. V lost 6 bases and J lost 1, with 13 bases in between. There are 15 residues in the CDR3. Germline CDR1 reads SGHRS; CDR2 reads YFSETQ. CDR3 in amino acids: CASTGGTVNTGELFF. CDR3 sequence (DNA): TGCGCCAGCACCGGTGGAACCGTGAACACCGGGGAGCTGTTTTTT.

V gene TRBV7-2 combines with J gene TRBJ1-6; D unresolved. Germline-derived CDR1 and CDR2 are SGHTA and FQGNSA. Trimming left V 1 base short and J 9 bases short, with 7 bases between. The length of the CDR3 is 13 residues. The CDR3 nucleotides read TGTGCCAGCAGCTTAGATCCAGGTTCACCCCTCCACTTT. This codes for CASSLDPGSPLHF. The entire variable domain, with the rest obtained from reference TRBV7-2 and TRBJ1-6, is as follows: GAGVSQSPSNKVTEKGKDVELRCDPISGHTALYWYRQSLGQGLEFLIYFQGNSAPDKSGLPSDRFSAERTGGSVSTLTIQRTQQEDSAVYLCASSLDPGSPLHFGNGTRLTVT.

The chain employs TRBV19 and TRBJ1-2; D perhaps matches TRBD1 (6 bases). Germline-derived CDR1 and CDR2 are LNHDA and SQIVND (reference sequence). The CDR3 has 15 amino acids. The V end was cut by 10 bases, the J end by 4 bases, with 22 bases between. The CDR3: CATARGGARGYGYTF. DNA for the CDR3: TGTGCCACCGCCCGTGGGGGGGCACGAGGCTATGGCTACACCTTC. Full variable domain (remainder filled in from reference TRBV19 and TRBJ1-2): DGGITQSPKYLFRKEGQNVTLSCEQNLNHDAMYWYRQDPGQGLRLIYYSQIVNDFQKGDIAEGYSVSREKKESFPLTVTSAQKNPTAFYLCATARGGARGYGYTFGSGTRLTVV.

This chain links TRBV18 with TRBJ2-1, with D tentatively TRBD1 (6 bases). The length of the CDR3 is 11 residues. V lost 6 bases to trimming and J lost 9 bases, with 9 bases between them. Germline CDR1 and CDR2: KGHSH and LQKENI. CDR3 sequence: CASSGAAEQFF. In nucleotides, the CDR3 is TGTGCCAGCTCGGGGGCGGCTGAGCAGTTCTTC.

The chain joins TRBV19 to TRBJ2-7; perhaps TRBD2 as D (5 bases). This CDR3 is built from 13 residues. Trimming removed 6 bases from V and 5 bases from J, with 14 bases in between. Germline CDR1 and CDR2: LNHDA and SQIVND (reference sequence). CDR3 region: CASSPDGLNEQYF. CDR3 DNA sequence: TGTGCCAGTAGCCCCGATGGACTCAACGAGCAGTACTTC.

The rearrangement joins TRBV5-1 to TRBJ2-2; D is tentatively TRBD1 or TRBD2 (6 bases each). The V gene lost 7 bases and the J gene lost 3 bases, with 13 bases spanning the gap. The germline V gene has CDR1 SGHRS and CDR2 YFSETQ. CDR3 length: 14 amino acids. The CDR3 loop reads CASRTEGDTGELFF. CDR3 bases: TGCGCCAGCCGGACGGAGGGGGACACCGGGGAGCTGTTTTTT. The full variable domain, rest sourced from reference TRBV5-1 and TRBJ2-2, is KAGVTQTPRYLIKTRGQQVTLSCSPISGHRSVSWYQQTPGQGLQFLFEYFSETQRNKGNFPGRFSGRQFSNSRSEMNVSTLELGDSALYLCASRTEGDTGELFFGEGSRLTVL.

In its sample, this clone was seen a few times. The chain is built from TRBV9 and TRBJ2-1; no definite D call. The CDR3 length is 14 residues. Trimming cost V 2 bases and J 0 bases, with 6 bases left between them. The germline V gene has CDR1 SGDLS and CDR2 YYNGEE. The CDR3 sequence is CASSVGSSYNEQFF. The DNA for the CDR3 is TGTGCCAGCAGCGTGGGAAGCTCCTACAATGAGCAGTTCTTC.

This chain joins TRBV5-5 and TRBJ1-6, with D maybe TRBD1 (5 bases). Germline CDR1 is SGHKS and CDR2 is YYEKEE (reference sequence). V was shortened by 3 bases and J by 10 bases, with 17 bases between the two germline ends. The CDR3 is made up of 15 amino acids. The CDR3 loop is CASSWAPGVRSPLHF. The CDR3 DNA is TGTGCCAGCAGCTGGGCCCCGGGGGTTAGGTCACCCCTCCACTTT.

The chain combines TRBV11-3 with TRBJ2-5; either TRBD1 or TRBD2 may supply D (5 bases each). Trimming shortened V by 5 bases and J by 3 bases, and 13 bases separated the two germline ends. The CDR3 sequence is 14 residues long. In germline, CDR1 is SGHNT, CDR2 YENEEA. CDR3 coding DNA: TGTGCCAGCAGCCGGGGACGGCGAGAAGAGACCCAGTACTTC. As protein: CASSRGRREETQYF.

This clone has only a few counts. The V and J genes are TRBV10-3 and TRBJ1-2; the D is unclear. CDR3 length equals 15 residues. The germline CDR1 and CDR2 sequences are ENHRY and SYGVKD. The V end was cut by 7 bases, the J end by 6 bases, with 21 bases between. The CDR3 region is CAITSLPTVTDGYTF. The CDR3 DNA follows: TGTGCCATCACCTCGTTACCGACGGTGACGGATGGCTACACCTTC.

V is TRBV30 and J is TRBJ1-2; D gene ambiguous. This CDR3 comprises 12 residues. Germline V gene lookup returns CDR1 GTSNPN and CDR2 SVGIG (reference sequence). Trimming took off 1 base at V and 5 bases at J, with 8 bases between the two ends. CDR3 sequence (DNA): TGTGCCTGGAGTGGGATACGTTATGGCTACACCTTC. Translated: CAWSGIRYGYTF.

The CDR3 DNA is TGTGCCAGCAGCCCTTTGGTCGGGTGGGTGCTTGGCTACACCTTC. Translated, it gives CASSPLVGWVLGYTF. The chain couples TRBV6-1 to TRBJ1-2, with unresolved D. V dropped 6 bases and J dropped 7 bases, with 21 bases sitting between them. Per germline, CDR1 MNHNS and CDR2 SASEGT. This CDR3 comprises 15 residues.